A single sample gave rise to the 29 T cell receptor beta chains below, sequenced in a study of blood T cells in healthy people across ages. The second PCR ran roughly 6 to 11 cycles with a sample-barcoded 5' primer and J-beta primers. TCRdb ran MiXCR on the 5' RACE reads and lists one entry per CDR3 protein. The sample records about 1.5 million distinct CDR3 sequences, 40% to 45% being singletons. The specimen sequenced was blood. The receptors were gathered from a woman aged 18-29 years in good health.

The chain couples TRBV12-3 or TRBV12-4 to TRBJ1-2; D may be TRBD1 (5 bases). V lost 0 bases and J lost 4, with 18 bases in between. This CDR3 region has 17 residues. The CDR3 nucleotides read TGTGCCAGCAGTTTAGCGGCAGGGTGGGCCTGGGGCTATGGCTACACCTTC. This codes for CASSLAAGWAWGYGYTF.

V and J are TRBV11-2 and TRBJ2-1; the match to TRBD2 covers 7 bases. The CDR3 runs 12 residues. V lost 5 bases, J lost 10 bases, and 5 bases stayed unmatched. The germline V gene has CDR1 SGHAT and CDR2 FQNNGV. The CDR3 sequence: CASSRVGGEQFF. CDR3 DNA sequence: TGTGCCAGCAGCCGAGTCGGGGGGGAGCAGTTCTTC.

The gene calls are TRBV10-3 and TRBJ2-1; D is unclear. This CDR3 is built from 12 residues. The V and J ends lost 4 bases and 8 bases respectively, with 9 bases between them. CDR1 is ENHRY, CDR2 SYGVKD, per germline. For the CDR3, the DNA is TGTGCCATCAGTGGCGGCTTTGATGAGCAGTTCTTC. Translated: CAISGGFDEQFF.

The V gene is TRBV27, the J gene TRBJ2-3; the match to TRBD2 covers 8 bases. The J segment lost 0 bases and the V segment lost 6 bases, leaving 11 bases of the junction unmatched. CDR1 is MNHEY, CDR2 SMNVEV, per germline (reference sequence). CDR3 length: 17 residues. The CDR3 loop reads CASSLISGDASTDTQYF. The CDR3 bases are TGTGCCAGCAGCCTCATTAGCGGGGACGCTAGCACAGATACGCAGTATTTT.

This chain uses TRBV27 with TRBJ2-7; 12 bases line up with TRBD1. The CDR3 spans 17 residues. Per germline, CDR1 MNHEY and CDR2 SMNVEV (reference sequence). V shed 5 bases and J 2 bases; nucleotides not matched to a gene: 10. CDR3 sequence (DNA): TGTGCCAGCAGTGGGACAGGGGGCCGGGTCATTACCTACGAGCAGTACTTC. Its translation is CASSGTGGRVITYEQYF.

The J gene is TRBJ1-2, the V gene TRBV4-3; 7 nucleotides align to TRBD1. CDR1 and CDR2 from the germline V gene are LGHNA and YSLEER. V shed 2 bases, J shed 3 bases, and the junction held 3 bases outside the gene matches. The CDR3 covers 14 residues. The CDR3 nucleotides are TGCGCCAGCAGCCAAAAAGACAGGGACTATGGCTACACCTTC. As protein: CASSQKDRDYGYTF.

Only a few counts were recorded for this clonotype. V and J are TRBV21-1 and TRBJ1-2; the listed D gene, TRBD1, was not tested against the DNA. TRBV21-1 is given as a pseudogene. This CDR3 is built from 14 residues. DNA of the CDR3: TGTGCCAGCAGCAAAGCTGGGACCAGGGCCGGCTACACCTTC. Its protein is CASSKAGTRAGYTF.

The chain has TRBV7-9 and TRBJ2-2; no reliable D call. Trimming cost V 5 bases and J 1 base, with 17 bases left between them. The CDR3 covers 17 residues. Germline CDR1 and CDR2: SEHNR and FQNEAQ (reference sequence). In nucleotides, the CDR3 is TGTGCCAGCAGCCCTCCCCCTAACGACAAGAACACCGGGGAGCTGTTTTTT. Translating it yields CASSPPPNDKNTGELFF.

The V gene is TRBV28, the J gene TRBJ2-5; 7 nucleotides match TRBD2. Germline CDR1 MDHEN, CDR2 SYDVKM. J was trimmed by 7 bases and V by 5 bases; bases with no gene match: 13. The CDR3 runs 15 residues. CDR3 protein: CASSKRLARGGTQYF. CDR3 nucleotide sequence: TGTGCCAGCAGTAAGCGACTAGCCCGTGGTGGGACCCAGTACTTC.

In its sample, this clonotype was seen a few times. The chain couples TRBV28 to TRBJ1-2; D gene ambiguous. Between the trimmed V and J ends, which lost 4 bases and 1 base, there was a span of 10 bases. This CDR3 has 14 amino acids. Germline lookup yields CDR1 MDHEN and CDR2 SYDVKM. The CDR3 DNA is TGTGCCAGCAGTTACAGTTCAGTTAACTATGGCTACACCTTC. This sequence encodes CASSYSSVNYGYTF.

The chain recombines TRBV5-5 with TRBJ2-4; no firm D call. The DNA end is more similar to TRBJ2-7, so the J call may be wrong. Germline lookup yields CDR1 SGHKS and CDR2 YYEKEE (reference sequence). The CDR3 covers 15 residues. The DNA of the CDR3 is TGTGCCAGCAGCTTGAGACCAGGAGATCTCTACGAGCAGTACTTC. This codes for CASSLRPGDLYEQYF.

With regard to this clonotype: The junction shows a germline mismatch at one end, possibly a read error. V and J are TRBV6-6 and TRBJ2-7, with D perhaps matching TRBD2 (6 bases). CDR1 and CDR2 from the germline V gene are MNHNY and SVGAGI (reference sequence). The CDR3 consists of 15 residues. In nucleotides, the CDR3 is TGTGCCAGCAGTACGCGAACTAGCAGCCCCTACGAGCTGTACTTC. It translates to CASSTRTSSPYELYF.

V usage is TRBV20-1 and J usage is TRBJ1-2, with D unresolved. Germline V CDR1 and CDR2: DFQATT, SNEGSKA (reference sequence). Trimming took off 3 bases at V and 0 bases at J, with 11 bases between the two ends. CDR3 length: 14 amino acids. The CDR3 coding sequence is TGCAGTGCTAGGAAGGCAGACACTAACTATGGCTACACCTTC. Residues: CSARKADTNYGYTF.

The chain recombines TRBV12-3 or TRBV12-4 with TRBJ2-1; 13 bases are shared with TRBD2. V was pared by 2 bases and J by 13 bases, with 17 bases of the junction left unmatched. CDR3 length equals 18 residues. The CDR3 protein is CASSLRTSGRGIAETQFF. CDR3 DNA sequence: TGTGCCAGCAGTTTACGGACTAGCGGGAGAGGGATCGCGGAGACCCAGTTCTTC.

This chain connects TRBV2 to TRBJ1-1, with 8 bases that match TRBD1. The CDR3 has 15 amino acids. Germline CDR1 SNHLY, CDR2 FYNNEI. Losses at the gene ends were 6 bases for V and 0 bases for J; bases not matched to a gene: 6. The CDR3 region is CASREKTGVNTEAFF. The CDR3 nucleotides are TGTGCCAGCAGAGAAAAGACAGGGGTGAACACTGAAGCTTTCTTT.

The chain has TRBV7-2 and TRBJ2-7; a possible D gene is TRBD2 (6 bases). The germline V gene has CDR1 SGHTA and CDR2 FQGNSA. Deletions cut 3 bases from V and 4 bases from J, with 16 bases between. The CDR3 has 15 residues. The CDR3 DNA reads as TGTGCCAGCAGCTTGGCGGAGACTAGGTCGTACGAGCAGTACTTC. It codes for CASSLAETRSYEQYF.

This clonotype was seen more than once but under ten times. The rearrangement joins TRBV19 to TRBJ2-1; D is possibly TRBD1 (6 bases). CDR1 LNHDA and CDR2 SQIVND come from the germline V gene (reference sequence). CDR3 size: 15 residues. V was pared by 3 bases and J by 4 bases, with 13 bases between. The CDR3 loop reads CASSITQGTYNEQFF. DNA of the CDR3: TGTGCCAGTAGTATTACACAGGGTACATACAATGAGCAGTTCTTC.

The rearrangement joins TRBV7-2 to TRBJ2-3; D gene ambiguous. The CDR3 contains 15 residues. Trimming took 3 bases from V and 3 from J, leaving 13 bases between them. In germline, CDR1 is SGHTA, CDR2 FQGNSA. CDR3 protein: CASSFSLSRTDTQYF. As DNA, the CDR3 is TGTGCCAGCAGCTTTTCCCTAAGCCGGACAGATACGCAGTATTTT.

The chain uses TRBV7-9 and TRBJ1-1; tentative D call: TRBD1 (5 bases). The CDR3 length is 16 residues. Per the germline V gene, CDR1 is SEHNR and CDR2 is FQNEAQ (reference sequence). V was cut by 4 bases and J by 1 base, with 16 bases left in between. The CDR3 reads CASSSDDRPGNTEAFF. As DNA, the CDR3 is TGTGCCAGCAGCTCCGATGACAGACCTGGGAACACTGAAGCTTTCTTT. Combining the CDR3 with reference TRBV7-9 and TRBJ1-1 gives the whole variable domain DTGVSQNPRHKITKRGQNVTFRCDPISEHNRLYWYRQTLGQGPEFLTYFQNEAQLEKSRLLSDRFSAERPKGSFSTLEIQRTEQGDSAMYLCASSSDDRPGNTEAFFGQGTRLTVV.

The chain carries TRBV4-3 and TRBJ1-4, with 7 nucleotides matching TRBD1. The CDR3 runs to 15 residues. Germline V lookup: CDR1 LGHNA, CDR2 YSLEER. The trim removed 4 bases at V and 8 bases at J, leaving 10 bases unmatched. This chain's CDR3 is CASSRGTGVGEKLFF. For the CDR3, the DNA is TGCGCCAGCAGCCGGGGCACAGGGGTGGGGGAAAAACTGTTTTTT.

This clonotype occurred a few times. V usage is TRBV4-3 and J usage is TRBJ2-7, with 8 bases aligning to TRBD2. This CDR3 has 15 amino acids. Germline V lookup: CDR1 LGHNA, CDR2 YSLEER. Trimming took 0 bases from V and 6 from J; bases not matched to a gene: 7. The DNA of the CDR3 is TGCGCCAGCAGCCAAGATCGAGCGGGAGCTCGCGAGCAGTACTTC. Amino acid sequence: CASSQDRAGAREQYF.

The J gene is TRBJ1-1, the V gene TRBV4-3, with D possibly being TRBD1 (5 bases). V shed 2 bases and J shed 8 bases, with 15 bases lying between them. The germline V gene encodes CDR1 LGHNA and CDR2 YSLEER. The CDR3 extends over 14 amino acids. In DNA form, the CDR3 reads TGCGCCAGCAGCCAAAGGAGATGGGGCACCGAAGCTTTCTTT. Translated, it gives CASSQRRWGTEAFF.

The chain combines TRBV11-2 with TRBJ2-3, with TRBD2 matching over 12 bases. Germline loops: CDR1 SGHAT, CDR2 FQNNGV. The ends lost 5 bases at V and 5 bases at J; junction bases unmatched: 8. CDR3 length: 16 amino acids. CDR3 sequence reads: CASSPRTSGARDTQYF. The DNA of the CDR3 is TGTGCCAGCAGCCCACGGACTAGCGGGGCGCGAGATACGCAGTATTTT.

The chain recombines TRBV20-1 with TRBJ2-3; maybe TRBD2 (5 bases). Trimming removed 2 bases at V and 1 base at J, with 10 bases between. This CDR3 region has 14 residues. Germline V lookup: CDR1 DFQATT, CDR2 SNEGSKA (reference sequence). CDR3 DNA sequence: TGCAGTGCTAGATCCCAGAGGGGCACAGATACGCAGTATTTT. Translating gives CSARSQRGTDTQYF.

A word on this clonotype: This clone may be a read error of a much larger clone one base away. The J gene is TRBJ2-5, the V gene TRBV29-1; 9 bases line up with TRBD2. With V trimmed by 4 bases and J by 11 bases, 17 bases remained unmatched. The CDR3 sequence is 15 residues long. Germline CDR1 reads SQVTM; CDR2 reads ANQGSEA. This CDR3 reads CSVAGGGRAYNEQYF. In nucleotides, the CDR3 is TGCAGCGTTGCCGGTGGCGGGAGGGCCTACAATGAGCAGTACTTC. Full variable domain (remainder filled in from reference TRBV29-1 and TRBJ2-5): SAVISQKPSRDICQRGTSLTIQCQVDSQVTMMFWYRQQPGQSLTLIATANQGSEATYESGFVIDKFPISRPNLTFSTLTVSNMSPEDSSIYLCSVAGGGRAYNEQYFGPGTRLLVL.

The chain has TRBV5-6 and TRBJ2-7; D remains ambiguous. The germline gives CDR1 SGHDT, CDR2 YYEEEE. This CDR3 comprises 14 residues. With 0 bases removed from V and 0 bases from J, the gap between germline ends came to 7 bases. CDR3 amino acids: CASSLATDSYEQYF. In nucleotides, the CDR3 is TGTGCCAGCAGCTTGGCTACGGACTCCTACGAGCAGTACTTC.

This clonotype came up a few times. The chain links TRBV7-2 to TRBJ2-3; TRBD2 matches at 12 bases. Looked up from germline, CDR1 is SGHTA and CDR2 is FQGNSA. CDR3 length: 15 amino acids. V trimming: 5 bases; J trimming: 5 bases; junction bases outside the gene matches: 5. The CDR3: CASSLGLAGKDTQYF. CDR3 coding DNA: TGTGCCAGCAGCCTAGGACTAGCGGGGAAAGATACGCAGTATTTT. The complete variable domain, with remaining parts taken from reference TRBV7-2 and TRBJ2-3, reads GAGVSQSPSNKVTEKGKDVELRCDPISGHTALYWYRQSLGQGLEFLIYFQGNSAPDKSGLPSDRFSAERTGGSVSTLTIQRTQQEDSAVYLCASSLGLAGKDTQYFGPGTRLTVL.

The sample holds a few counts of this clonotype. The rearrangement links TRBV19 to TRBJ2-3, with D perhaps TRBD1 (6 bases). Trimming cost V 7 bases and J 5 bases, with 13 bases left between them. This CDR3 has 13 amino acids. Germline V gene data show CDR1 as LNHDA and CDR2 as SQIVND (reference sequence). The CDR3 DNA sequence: TGTGCCAGTACTCAGGGGCCGGGAGATACGCAGTATTTT. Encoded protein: CASTQGPGDTQYF.

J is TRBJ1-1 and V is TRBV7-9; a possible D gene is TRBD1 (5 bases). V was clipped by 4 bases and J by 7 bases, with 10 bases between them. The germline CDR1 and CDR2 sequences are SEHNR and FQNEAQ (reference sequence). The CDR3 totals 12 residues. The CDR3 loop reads CASSWDRHEAFF. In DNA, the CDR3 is TGTGCCAGCAGCTGGGACCGACATGAAGCTTTCTTT.